These 27 T cell receptor beta chains were sequenced from one sample in a study of blood T cell repertoires in COVID-19. The data were produced by immunoSEQ multiplex PCR, yet TCRdb's version contains in-frame clones alone and is incomplete. Among roughly 220,000 clones listed, 85% to 90% were seen once. The sample was peripheral blood. All receptors derive from a man older than 75 with acute or convalescent COVID-19.

The chain uses TRBV7-9 and TRBJ2-7, with 7 bases fitting TRBD1. With 5 bases clipped from V and 1 base from J, the junction kept 2 bases outside the gene matches. CDR3 length: 13 residues. Germline loops: CDR1 SEHNR, CDR2 FQNEAQ (reference sequence). The CDR3 bases are TGTGCCAGCAGCGAGGGACAGTCCTACGAGCAGTACGTC. Encoded protein: CASSEGQSYEQYV.

The chain carries TRBV11-3 and TRBJ2-2; no clear D gene. Trimming left V 0 bases short and J 2 bases short, with 4 bases between. The V gene's germline CDR1 is SGHNT and CDR2 YENEEA. This CDR3 has 14 amino acids. CDR3: CASSLDVNTGELFF. The CDR3 DNA follows: TGTGCCAGCAGCTTAGACGTCAACACCGGGGAGCTGTTTTTT.

The chain links TRBV24-1 to TRBJ2-1, with 8 bases that match TRBD2. CDR3 length: 19 residues. V lost 4 bases to trimming and J lost 7 bases; unmatched junction nucleotides: 20. Germline CDR1 KGHDR, CDR2 SFDVKD. In nucleotides, the CDR3 is TGTGCCACCAGTGAGGAAAATCTGAGACTAGCGTTTTCTGGGAATGAGCAGTTCTTC. Translating gives CATSEENLRLAFSGNEQFF.

CDR3 sequence: CASSPRGLSSTDTQYF. CDR3 bases: TGTGCCAGCAGTCCCAGGGGGTTATCCAGCACAGATACGCAGTATTTT. The V call is TRBV5-8, the J call TRBJ2-3, with 7 bases matching TRBD1. The CDR3 consists of 16 residues. Germline assignment: CDR1 SGHTS and CDR2 YDEGEE. V was clipped by 5 bases and J by 0 bases; unmatched bases: 9.

The chain links TRBV12-3 or TRBV12-4 to TRBJ2-2, with no clear D. The ends were cut back, 2 bases at V and 6 bases at J, with 7 bases in the middle. The CDR3 covers 13 residues. CDR3 protein: CASSLNPAGELFF. The CDR3 DNA is TGTGCCAGCAGTTTAAACCCGGCCGGGGAGCTGTTTTTT.

The chain links TRBV19 to TRBJ2-2; 7 bases line up with TRBD1. Germline assignment: CDR1 LNHDA and CDR2 SQIVND (reference sequence). Trimming at V came to 5 bases and at J to 9 bases, leaving 9 bases not matched to a gene. There are 14 residues in the CDR3. CDR3 amino acids: CASSPHRGARELFF. The DNA of the CDR3 is TGTGCCAGTAGTCCCCACAGGGGAGCGAGGGAGCTGTTTTTT.

V usage is TRBV7-2 and J usage is TRBJ1-5; TRBD1 is a possible D gene (5 bases). The CDR3 sequence is 13 residues long. Trimming stripped 5 bases from V and 9 bases from J, with 14 bases between. Germline CDR1 SGHTA, CDR2 FQGNSA. This CDR3 reads CASSPDVGRPQHF. DNA for the CDR3: TGTGCCAGCAGCCCAGACGTGGGGCGGCCCCAGCATTTT.

DNA of the CDR3: TGCGCCAGCAGGGTAGGGTTCGGAGGCTATGGCTACACCTTC. Translated: CASRVGFGGYGYTF. The rearrangement joins TRBV5-1 to TRBJ1-2, with no clear D. The V end was cut by 5 bases, the J end by 4 bases, with 15 bases between. The CDR3 is 14 residues long. The germline V gene has CDR1 SGHRS and CDR2 YFSETQ.

The V call is TRBV11-2, the J call TRBJ2-2, with D possibly being TRBD2 (5 bases). Trimming took off 7 bases at V and 6 bases at J, with 12 bases between the two ends. CDR1 and CDR2 (germline): SGHAT, FQNNGV. CDR3 length: 13 residues. The CDR3, as DNA: TGTGCCAGCACCCCTTCCGGGGCCGGGGAGCTGTTTTTT. Its translation is CASTPSGAGELFF.

This chain connects TRBV27 to TRBJ1-5; D uncertain. Germline lookup yields CDR1 MNHEY and CDR2 SMNVEV (reference sequence). Trimming removed 3 bases at V and 2 bases at J, with 8 bases between. The CDR3 totals 14 residues. CDR3 amino acids: CASSLVIGNQPQHF. CDR3 coding DNA: TGTGCCAGCAGTTTGGTTATAGGCAATCAGCCCCAGCATTTT.

This clone was seen a handful of times. The rearrangement joins TRBV7-2 to TRBJ2-2, with unresolved D. Germline V lookup: CDR1 SGHTA, CDR2 FQGNSA. V shed 2 bases and J shed 6 bases, with 7 bases lying between them. The length of the CDR3 is 13 residues. The CDR3 DNA follows: TGTGCCAGCAGCTTATTTACGGCCGGGGAGCTGTTTTTT. It codes for CASSLFTAGELFF.

V is TRBV14 and J is TRBJ2-1; tentatively, D is TRBD2 (6 bases). CDR3 length equals 16 residues. V gave up 0 bases and J gave up 4 bases, with 13 bases separating them. The germline V gene has CDR1 SGHDN and CDR2 FVKESK. The CDR3 DNA is TGTGCCAGCAGCCAAGAGGGGGGAGCGGTATACAATGAGCAGTTCTTC. As protein: CASSQEGGAVYNEQFF.

The chain carries TRBV14 and TRBJ1-1, with unresolved D. Germline CDR1 reads SGHDN; CDR2 reads FVKESK. The CDR3 length is 14 residues. The germline V and J ends were trimmed by 2 bases and 5 bases, with 12 bases remaining between them. The CDR3 nucleotides are TGTGCCAGCAGCCAATACAGCAGAGCAACTGAAGCTTTCTTT. It is translated as CASSQYSRATEAFF.

This rearrangement joins TRBV2 to TRBJ2-5; 8 positions match TRBD1. The CDR3 runs to 15 residues. Germline V lookup: CDR1 SNHLY, CDR2 FYNNEI. J was trimmed by 0 bases and V by 2 bases; bases with no gene match: 2. The CDR3 nucleotides read TGTGCCAGCAGTGAAAGACAGGGGTACCAAGAGACCCAGTACTTC. It codes for CASSERQGYQETQYF.

V and J are TRBV25-1 and TRBJ2-1, with 9 positions matching TRBD1. Germline lookup yields CDR1 MGHDK and CDR2 SYGVNS. The J segment lost 15 bases and the V segment lost 8 bases, leaving 5 bases of the junction unmatched. This CDR3 comprises 10 residues. CDR3 amino acids: CASGGTGRFF. CDR3 in DNA: TGTGCCAGCGGCGGGACAGGGAGGTTCTTC. Filled out from reference TRBV25-1 and TRBJ2-1, the complete variable domain reads EADIYQTPRYLVIGTGKKITLECSQTMGHDKMYWYQQDPGMELHLIHYSYGVNSTEKGDLSSESTVSRIRTEHFPLTLESARPSHTSQYLCASGGTGRFFGPGTRLTVL.

This clone was found once. The rearrangement links TRBV11-2 to TRBJ2-1; 11 nucleotides line up with TRBD2. Trimming at V came to 5 bases and at J to 11 bases, leaving 11 bases not matched to a gene. Germline-derived CDR1 and CDR2 are SGHAT and FQNNGV. The CDR3 is 15 amino acids. DNA of the CDR3: TGTGCCAGCAGCAAGACTAGCGGGACGCTTCAACAGCAGTTCTTC. Translated, it gives CASSKTSGTLQQQFF.

V and J are TRBV18 and TRBJ2-2; D is possibly TRBD2 (6 bases). Germline lookup yields CDR1 KGHSH and CDR2 LQKENI. V lost 2 bases and J 5 bases, leaving 12 bases between the germline ends. The CDR3 has 15 amino acids. The CDR3 nucleotides read TGTGCCAGCTCACCATCAACTAGCTGGACCGGGGAGCTGTTTTTT. Translated: CASSPSTSWTGELFF.

This sequence joins TRBV6-6 and TRBJ1-1; no firm D call. The CDR3 runs 10 residues. Trimming removed 3 bases from V and 7 bases from J, with 3 bases in between. Germline values: CDR1 MNHNY, CDR2 SVGAGI (reference sequence). The CDR3 loop reads CASSYNEAFF. The CDR3 region has the DNA TGTGCCAGCAGTTATAATGAAGCTTTCTTT.

This chain joins TRBV15 and TRBJ2-3; TRBD2 might be the D (6 bases). The CDR3 has 17 amino acids. Trimming took 2 bases from V and 1 from J, leaving 16 bases between them. The germline V gene encodes CDR1 LNHNV and CDR2 YYDKDF (reference sequence). The CDR3 spells CATSRPPNTGGTDTQYF. The CDR3 region has the DNA TGTGCCACCAGCAGACCCCCAAATACGGGAGGCACAGATACGCAGTATTTT.

The chain uses TRBV5-1 and TRBJ2-1; 8 nucleotides align to TRBD2. Trimming removed 2 bases from V and 12 bases from J; junction bases left unmatched: 10. The CDR3 is 14 residues long. Germline V gene lookup returns CDR1 SGHRS and CDR2 YFSETQ. This CDR3 reads CASSLSGSSFRQFF. The CDR3 nucleotides read TGCGCCAGCAGCTTAAGCGGGAGTTCCTTCAGGCAGTTCTTC.

This chain links TRBV9 with TRBJ1-2; D call uncertain. The V and J ends lost 3 bases and 3 bases respectively, with 9 bases between them. This CDR3 region has 13 residues. Germline CDR1 is SGDLS and CDR2 is YYNGEE. CDR3 in amino acids: CASSATKDYGYTF. The CDR3 bases are TGTGCCAGCAGCGCGACTAAGGACTATGGCTACACCTTC.

This sequence joins TRBV30 and TRBJ1-3; D unresolved. The CDR3 is 15 amino acids. Germline V CDR1 and CDR2: GTSNPN, SVGIG (reference sequence). V was clipped by 3 bases and J by 3 bases, with 15 bases between them. CDR3 protein: CAWSPLKAGGNTIYF. The CDR3 DNA reads as TGTGCCTGGAGCCCCCTTAAGGCAGGTGGAAACACCATATATTTT.

This clone is a singleton in its sample. The V call is TRBV7-8, the J call TRBJ2-7; D remains ambiguous. Germline V lookup: CDR1 SGHVS, CDR2 FQNEAQ. Trimming stripped 0 bases from V and 3 bases from J, with 6 bases between. The CDR3 loop spans 13 amino acids. DNA for the CDR3: TGTGCCAGCAGCTTAGCGGCCAGCTACGAGCAGTACGTC. Translating gives CASSLAASYEQYV.

This CDR3 reads CASSLVTVPYNEQFF. CDR3 in DNA: TGTGCCAGCAGCTTAGTTACGGTTCCGTACAATGAGCAGTTCTTC. The chain carries TRBV7-2 and TRBJ2-1; D uncertain. The CDR3 extends over 15 amino acids. Per germline, CDR1 SGHTA and CDR2 FQGNSA. Trimming removed 1 base from V and 4 bases from J, with 11 bases in between.

This clone showed up just a few times. The CDR3 here is CASSLGGAGYTF. CDR3 nucleotide sequence: TGTGCCAGCAGTTTGGGGGGGGCCGGCTACACCTTC. V gene TRBV12-3 or TRBV12-4 combines with J gene TRBJ1-2, with TRBD1 as a possible D gene (6 bases). CDR3 length: 12 residues. The ends were cut back, 3 bases at V and 8 bases at J, with 10 bases in the middle.

This sequence joins TRBV19 and TRBJ1-6; no firm D call. With 8 bases removed from V and 6 bases from J, the gap between germline ends came to 14 bases. The germline V gene has CDR1 LNHDA and CDR2 SQIVND (reference sequence). This CDR3 region has 14 residues. The CDR3, as DNA: TGTGCCAGTGGACCCCGGGAAATTAATTCACCCCTCCACTTT. Encoded protein: CASGPREINSPLHF.

The DNA for the CDR3 is TGTGCCAGTAGTGGGGGACTAGCGGGCAGCTCTGGGGCCAACGTCCTGACTTTC. It encodes CASSGGLAGSSGANVLTF. This rearrangement joins TRBV19 to TRBJ2-6; 12 bases map to TRBD2. Per germline, CDR1 LNHDA and CDR2 SQIVND (reference sequence). CDR3 length equals 18 residues. Germline trimming cut 5 bases from V and 0 bases from J; bases unmatched to any gene: 5.